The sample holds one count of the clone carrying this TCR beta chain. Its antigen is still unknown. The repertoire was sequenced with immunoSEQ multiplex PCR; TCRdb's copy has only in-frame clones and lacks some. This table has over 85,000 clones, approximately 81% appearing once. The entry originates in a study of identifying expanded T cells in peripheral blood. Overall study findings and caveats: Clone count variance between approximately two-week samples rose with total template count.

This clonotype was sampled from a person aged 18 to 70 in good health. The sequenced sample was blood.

Here the CDR3 DNA reads TGTGCCAGCAGCTTGACAGGGGGTATAAGCAATCAGCCCCAGCATTTT. It specifies CASSLTGGISNQPQHF. The V call is TRBV5-5, the J call TRBJ1-5, with TRBD1 matching 8 bases. CDR1 is SGHKS and CDR2 is YYEKEE in the germline V gene (reference sequence). The CDR3 is made up of 16 amino acids. V dropped 1 base and J dropped 1; count of bases not matched to a gene: 4.